These 13 T cell receptor beta chains were all obtained from the same sample, sequenced in a study of T-cell reconstitution after alpha-beta-depleted transplantation in children. Preparing the TCRbeta library involved the use of unique molecular identifiers. TCRdb recomputed calls from the PCR reads with MiXCR, one row per CDR3 protein. Of around 600,000 distinct CDR3 sequences detected, under 12% appear once; the ten largest clones hold less than 5%. The sample consisted of PBMCs from the stem cell graft donor, taken from the stem cell graft. The receptors shown here come from a human donor who donated a stem cell graft to a child with acute myeloid leukemia.

This clonotype was recorded many times. The chain couples TRBV20-1 to TRBJ2-5, with D possibly matching TRBD2 (6 bases). The CDR3 has 13 amino acids. Germline V gives CDR1 DFQATT, CDR2 SNEGSKA (reference sequence). V gave up 3 bases and J gave up 4 bases, with 12 bases separating them. The CDR3 DNA sequence: TGCAGTGCTAGGCCAATTAGCGGAGAGACCCAGTACTTC. It translates to CSARPISGETQYF.

The CDR3 sequence is CAISGSMVWNEQFF. For the CDR3, the DNA is TGTGCCATCAGTGGGTCAATGGTCTGGAATGAGCAGTTCTTC. The chain joins TRBV10-3 to TRBJ2-1; D gene uncertain. CDR3 length: 14 amino acids. CDR1 and CDR2 (germline): ENHRY, SYGVKD. V was pared by 4 bases and J by 7 bases, with 14 bases between.

This clonotype was detected many times. This chain connects TRBV7-9 to TRBJ2-1, with 7 bases matching TRBD2. CDR3 length equals 14 residues. The trim removed 11 bases at V and 11 bases at J, leaving 18 bases unmatched. Germline CDR1 and CDR2: SEHNR and FQNEAQ (reference sequence). The CDR3 DNA reads TGTGCCGGGTCTCGGGAGGCCTTCCGATTAAAGCAGTTCTTC. Translation gives CAGSREAFRLKQFF. Looking up the rest from reference TRBV7-9 and TRBJ2-1 gives the full variable domain: DTGVSQNPRHKITKRGQNVTFRCDPISEHNRLYWYRQTLGQGPEFLTYFQNEAQLEKSRLLSDRFSAERPKGSFSTLEIQRTEQGDSAMYLCAGSREAFRLKQFFGPGTRLTVL.

This clonotype was recorded many times. V is TRBV27 and J is TRBJ1-1; no clear D. The CDR3 has 12 amino acids. Germline CDR1 reads MNHEY; CDR2 reads SMNVEV (reference sequence). V lost 2 bases to trimming and J lost 7 bases, with 8 bases between them. CDR3 region: CASSLPGLEAFF. CDR3 in DNA: TGTGCCAGCAGTTTACCAGGTCTTGAAGCTTTCTTT.

This clonotype appeared many times. V usage is TRBV20-1 and J usage is TRBJ2-6; D is unclear. The germline gives CDR1 DFQATT, CDR2 SNEGSKA (reference sequence). V was cut by 6 bases and J by 2 bases, with 11 bases left in between. The CDR3 spans 14 residues. In DNA, the CDR3 is TGCAGTGCCAAGCCCGTGGCTGGGGCCAACGTCCTGACTTTC. This encodes CSAKPVAGANVLTF.

This clonotype was picked up a small number of times. This chain connects TRBV5-1 to TRBJ2-5; TRBD1 agrees at 8 bases. CDR3 size: 15 residues. The V gene end was trimmed by 5 bases and the J gene end by 5 bases; junction bases not matched to a gene: 11. Germline V gene sequence: CDR1 SGHRS, CDR2 YFSETQ. CDR3 in amino acids: CASRLAGQGIETQYF. Written as DNA, the CDR3 is TGCGCCAGCAGATTAGCCGGACAGGGTATCGAGACCCAGTACTTC.

This clonotype has more than one count but fewer than ten. V usage is TRBV19 and J usage is TRBJ2-1; no definite D call. The CDR3 spans 14 residues. Germline values: CDR1 LNHDA, CDR2 SQIVND (reference sequence). Trimming stripped 7 bases from V and 6 bases from J, with 16 bases between. This CDR3 is CASKSELFINEQFF. CDR3 coding DNA: TGTGCCAGTAAAAGTGAGTTGTTTATCAATGAGCAGTTCTTC.

This clonotype showed up just a few times. This chain joins TRBV20-1 and TRBJ2-2; D perhaps matches TRBD1 (5 bases). Trimming removed 0 bases at V and 6 bases at J, with 11 bases between. The CDR3 runs to 14 residues. CDR1 is DFQATT, CDR2 SNEGSKA, per germline (reference sequence). The DNA for the CDR3 is TGCAGTGCTAGAGATCAGGGTTCCCCCGGGGAGCTGTTTTTT. Protein sequence: CSARDQGSPGELFF.

This clonotype was detected many times. The chain couples TRBV25-1 to TRBJ2-3, with D maybe TRBD1 (6 bases). V was shortened by 6 bases and J by 2 bases, with 9 bases between the two germline ends. The CDR3 totals 13 residues. Germline assignment: CDR1 MGHDK and CDR2 SYGVNS. The DNA of the CDR3 is TGTGCCAGCAGAGGACAGTTCACAGATACGCAGTATTTT. This encodes CASRGQFTDTQYF.

This clonotype has a count of ten or more. V usage is TRBV29-1 and J usage is TRBJ2-1, with TRBD2 matching 12 bases. Germline-derived CDR1 and CDR2 are SQVTM and ANQGSEA. This CDR3 contains 17 residues. The V gene end was trimmed by 5 bases and the J gene end by 2 bases; junction bases not matched to a gene: 10. The CDR3, as DNA: TGCAGCGTTTCCGGTCCTAGCGGGAGGGCGACCTACAATGAGCAGTTCTTC. The encoded protein is CSVSGPSGRATYNEQFF.

This clonotype has just a few counts. The V and J genes are TRBV2 and TRBJ2-5, with unresolved D. V shed 1 base and J shed 4 bases, with 10 bases lying between them. The CDR3 loop spans 14 amino acids. CDR1 and CDR2 from the germline V gene are SNHLY and FYNNEI. CDR3 amino acids: CASSEGSPPETQYF. DNA for the CDR3: TGTGCCAGCAGTGAAGGTTCTCCTCCAGAGACCCAGTACTTC.

The table lists this clonotype with many counts. Here the CDR3 reads CASSSPTSGRETQYF. CDR3 coding DNA: TGTGCCAGCAGTTCCCCGACTAGCGGGAGGGAGACCCAGTACTTC. This chain joins TRBV12-3 or TRBV12-4 and TRBJ2-5; 13 nucleotides match TRBD2. The CDR3 covers 15 residues. Germline trimming cut 4 bases from V and 5 bases from J; bases unmatched to any gene: 4.

V usage is TRBV29-1 and J usage is TRBJ2-3; 11 bases align to TRBD2. There are 13 residues in the CDR3. V lost 7 bases, J lost 3 bases, and 3 bases stayed unmatched. Germline loops: CDR1 SQVTM, CDR2 ANQGSEA. CDR3 region: CSGRLAGTDTQYF. The CDR3 DNA reads as TGCAGCGGGCGACTAGCGGGGACAGATACGCAGTATTTT.